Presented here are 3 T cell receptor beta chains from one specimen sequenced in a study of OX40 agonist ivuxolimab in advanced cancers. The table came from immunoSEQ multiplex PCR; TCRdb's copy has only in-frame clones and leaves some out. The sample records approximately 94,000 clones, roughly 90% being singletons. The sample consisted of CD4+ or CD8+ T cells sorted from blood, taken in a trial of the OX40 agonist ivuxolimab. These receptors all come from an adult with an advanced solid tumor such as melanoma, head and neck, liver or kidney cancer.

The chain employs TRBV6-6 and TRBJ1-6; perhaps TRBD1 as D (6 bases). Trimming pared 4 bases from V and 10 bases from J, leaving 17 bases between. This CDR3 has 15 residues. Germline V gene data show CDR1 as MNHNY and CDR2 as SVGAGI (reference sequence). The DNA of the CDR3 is TGTGCCAGCAGTTGGACAGAGTTGACCAGCTCACCCCTCCACTTT. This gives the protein CASSWTELTSSPLHF.

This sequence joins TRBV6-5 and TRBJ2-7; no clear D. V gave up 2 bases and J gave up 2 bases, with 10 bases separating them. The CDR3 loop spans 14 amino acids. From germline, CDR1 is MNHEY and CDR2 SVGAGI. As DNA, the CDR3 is TGTGCCAGCAGTTACGGTCGAGCCCCCTACGAGCAGTACTTC. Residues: CASSYGRAPYEQYF.

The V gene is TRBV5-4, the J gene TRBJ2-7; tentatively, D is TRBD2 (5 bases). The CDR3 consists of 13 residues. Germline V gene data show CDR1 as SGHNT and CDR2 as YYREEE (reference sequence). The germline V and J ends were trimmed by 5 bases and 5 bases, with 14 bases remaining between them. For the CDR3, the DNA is TGTGCCAGCAGTAACGAACTAGGTCACGAGCAGTACTTC. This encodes CASSNELGHEQYF.